The 18 T cell receptor beta chains below come from one sample, sequenced in a study of early T cells in non-severe SARS-CoV-2 infection. TCRdb independently ran MiXCR on the 5' RACE reads; one entry per CDR3 protein. The sample carries approximately 27,000 distinct CDR3 sequences, 5.1% recorded once. Sequencing was performed on whole blood. All receptors come from an adult who was a healthcare worker with PCR-confirmed SARS-CoV-2 infection or an uninfected control (not recorded which).

This clonotype was observed at least ten times. V is TRBV7-3 and J is TRBJ1-1, with TRBD1 matching 7 bases. V lost 5 bases, J lost 1 base, and 7 bases stayed unmatched. This CDR3 comprises 15 residues. CDR1 and CDR2 (germline): SGHTA, FQGTGA. The CDR3 protein is CASSPGGTANTEAFF. Written as DNA, the CDR3 is TGTGCCAGCAGCCCCGGCGGGACAGCGAACACTGAAGCTTTCTTT.

This clonotype has a count of ten or more. The chain is built from TRBV11-2 and TRBJ2-2; D ambiguous. V shed 1 base and J shed 8 bases, with 8 bases lying between them. CDR3 length equals 13 residues. Germline V gene data show CDR1 as SGHAT and CDR2 as FQNNGV. CDR3 nucleotides: TGTGCCAGCAGCTTAGCCCCATATGGGGAGCTGTTTTTT. Translation: CASSLAPYGELFF.

The V gene is TRBV12-3 or TRBV12-4, the J gene TRBJ1-1, with 10 nucleotides matching TRBD1. The CDR3 loop spans 16 amino acids. The V segment lost 0 bases and the J segment 3 bases; nucleotides outside the gene matches: 4. The CDR3: CASSLATGTGDTEAFF. Here the CDR3 DNA reads TGTGCCAGCAGTTTAGCTACCGGGACAGGGGACACTGAAGCTTTCTTT.

This clonotype was seen many times. This chain connects TRBV4-2 to TRBJ2-5; D is uncertain. In germline, CDR1 is LGHNA, CDR2 YNFKEQ. V lost 0 bases and J 5 bases, leaving 19 bases between the germline ends. The CDR3 contains 17 residues. In DNA form, the CDR3 reads TGTGCCAGCAGCCAAGAGCGTTCGGCCATCCGGGCTGAGACCCAGTACTTC. It translates to CASSQERSAIRAETQYF.

The table lists this clonotype with many counts. This chain joins TRBV6-2 or TRBV6-3 and TRBJ2-4; D is perhaps TRBD2 (5 bases). Germline CDR1 MNHEY, CDR2 SVGEGT. With 8 bases removed from V and 1 base from J, the gap between germline ends came to 18 bases. The CDR3 consists of 16 residues. In DNA form, the CDR3 reads TGTGCCAGCGGCACTAGTGGGTCCACGGCCAAAAACATTCAGTACTTC. It encodes CASGTSGSTAKNIQYF.

This clonotype was picked up a small number of times. This chain uses TRBV7-9 with TRBJ1-2; weak D call: TRBD1 (5 bases). The CDR3 contains 14 residues. Germline lookup yields CDR1 SEHNR and CDR2 FQNEAQ (reference sequence). V was cut by 6 bases and J by 1 base, with 12 bases left in between. In nucleotides, the CDR3 is TGTGCCAGCAGACCCACAGGTGATAACTATGGCTACACCTTC. This sequence encodes CASRPTGDNYGYTF.

This clonotype was seen a few times. The V gene is TRBV30, the J gene TRBJ2-1, with D maybe TRBD1 (6 bases). Trimming cost V 3 bases and J 8 bases, with 23 bases left between them. CDR3 length: 16 amino acids. CDR1 GTSNPN and CDR2 SVGIG come from the germline V gene (reference sequence). The CDR3 region is CAWSKAQGLGFDEQFF. For the CDR3, the DNA is TGTGCCTGGAGCAAGGCACAGGGCCTCGGGTTCGATGAGCAGTTCTTC. The full variable domain, completed using reference TRBV30 and TRBJ2-1, is SQTIHQWPATLVQPVGSPLSLECTVEGTSNPNLYWYRQAAGRGLQLLFYSVGIGQISSEVPQNLSASRPQDRQFILSSKKLLLSDSGFYLCAWSKAQGLGFDEQFFGPGTRLTVL.

This clonotype occurred a few times. The chain has TRBV5-1 and TRBJ2-5; possible D gene TRBD2, 6 bases. Germline CDR1 is SGHRS and CDR2 is YFSETQ. The CDR3 is 14 amino acids. V was pared by 0 bases and J by 1 base, with 7 bases between. CDR3: CASSLVGSQETQYF. The CDR3 coding sequence is TGCGCCAGCAGCTTGGTCGGGAGCCAAGAGACCCAGTACTTC.

This clonotype was counted ten times or more. The V and J genes are TRBV5-1 and TRBJ2-3; 11 bases are shared with TRBD2. CDR3 length equals 14 residues. V shed 3 bases and J 6 bases; nucleotides not matched to a gene: 3. Germline values: CDR1 SGHRS, CDR2 YFSETQ. In DNA form, the CDR3 reads TGCGCCAGCAGCTCACTAGCGGGAGAGGATACGCAGTATTTT. Encoded protein: CASSSLAGEDTQYF.

This clonotype was recorded many times. V is TRBV20-1 and J is TRBJ2-7; 7 bases line up with TRBD2. Per germline, CDR1 DFQATT and CDR2 SNEGSKA (reference sequence). V was pared by 1 base and J by 2 bases, with 5 bases of the junction left unmatched. This CDR3 region has 14 residues. The CDR3 DNA follows: TGCAGTGCTAGAGGGGGACTATACACCTACGAGCAGTACTTC. It specifies CSARGGLYTYEQYF.

The chain couples TRBV3-2 to TRBJ2-5. TRBV3-2 is labeled a pseudogene. The CDR3 totals 13 residues. The CDR3 DNA follows: TGTGCCAGCAGCCGACTGGGCTTAGAGACCCAGTACTTC. Translating gives CASSRLGLETQYF.

This clonotype occurred many times. CDR3 loop: CASSDVNGGGGAFF. CDR3 nucleotide sequence: TGTGCCAGCAGCGATGTCAATGGGGGCGGAGGGGCTTTCTTT. The V gene is TRBV6-5, the J gene TRBJ1-1, with TRBD1 as a possible D gene (6 bases). Germline loops: CDR1 MNHEY, CDR2 SVGAGI. CDR3 size: 14 residues. V lost 6 bases and J 11 bases, leaving 22 bases between the germline ends.

This rearrangement joins TRBV12-3 or TRBV12-4 to TRBJ2-4; TRBD1 matches at 8 bases. J was trimmed by 9 bases and V by 3 bases; bases with no gene match: 10. This CDR3 region has 15 residues. The CDR3 protein is CASSLMRPQGAIQYF. In DNA form, the CDR3 reads TGTGCCAGCAGTTTGATGAGACCCCAGGGGGCCATTCAGTACTTC.

This clonotype was counted only a few times. The rearrangement links TRBV6-1 to TRBJ2-5, with TRBD2 identical over 10 bases. The CDR3 sequence is 16 residues long. Germline V gene lookup returns CDR1 MNHNS and CDR2 SASEGT. V lost 2 bases to trimming and J lost 7 bases; unmatched junction nucleotides: 10. In DNA form, the CDR3 reads TGTGCCAGCAGTGAATCGGCCAGCGGGAGGGCTTCGACCCAGTACTTC. Translated: CASSESASGRASTQYF.

The chain recombines TRBV12-3 or TRBV12-4 with TRBJ2-4; no firm D call. This CDR3 spans 16 amino acids. The germline V and J ends were trimmed by 0 bases and 1 base, with 10 bases remaining between them. The CDR3 DNA follows: TGTGCCAGCAGTTTAGCGTCACCCACTGCCAAAAACATTCAGTACTTC. Encoded protein: CASSLASPTAKNIQYF.

This clonotype has just a few counts. The chain couples TRBV5-5 to TRBJ2-1; TRBD2 is a possible D gene (6 bases). Germline CDR1 SGHKS, CDR2 YYEKEE (reference sequence). Trimming took 0 bases from V and 2 from J, leaving 15 bases between them. The CDR3 is made up of 17 amino acids. The CDR3: CASSLAWGGITYNEQFF. DNA for the CDR3: TGTGCCAGCAGCTTGGCCTGGGGCGGGATTACCTACAATGAGCAGTTCTTC.

At least ten counts were recorded for this clonotype. This rearrangement joins TRBV12-3 or TRBV12-4 to TRBJ2-4; 14 bases fit TRBD2. This CDR3 contains 17 residues. V lost 6 bases, J lost 6 bases, and 10 bases stayed unmatched. CDR3 residues: CASRGTSGGFMGNIQYF. The CDR3 nucleotides read TGTGCCAGCAGAGGGACTAGCGGGGGATTCATGGGAAACATTCAGTACTTC.

This clonotype was found many times. The genes are TRBV10-3 and TRBJ2-3, with D maybe TRBD2 (5 bases). V was pared by 4 bases and J by 4 bases, with 12 bases between. This CDR3 region has 14 residues. From germline, CDR1 is ENHRY and CDR2 SYGVKD. The CDR3 here is CAISGRGVPDTQYF. As DNA, the CDR3 is TGTGCCATCAGTGGTCGGGGTGTCCCAGATACGCAGTATTTT.